These 8 T cell receptor beta chains originate from one sample sequenced in a study of blood T cell repertoires in COVID-19. Sequencing used immunoSEQ multiplex PCR; TCRdb keeps in-frame clones, though not all of them. This table has 95,000 to 150,000 clones, around 81% appearing once. Sequencing input: peripheral blood. The receptors originated from a man aged 60 to 75 with acute or convalescent COVID-19.

The V and J genes are TRBV18 and TRBJ2-2; 7 nucleotides align to TRBD1. J gave up 6 bases and V 1 base, and 2 bases lay outside the gene matches. Germline V lookup: CDR1 KGHSH, CDR2 LQKENI. CDR3 size: 14 residues. CDR3 residues: CASSPLTGAGELFF. CDR3 nucleotide sequence: TGTGCCAGCTCACCACTTACAGGGGCCGGGGAGCTGTTTTTT.

The V gene is TRBV6-1, the J gene TRBJ2-4, with 7 positions matching TRBD1. CDR1 and CDR2 (germline): MNHNS, SASEGT. The CDR3 covers 16 residues. Trimming cost V 4 bases and J 3 bases; bases outside gene matches: 9. The CDR3 is CASSATGTDIKNIQYF. DNA of the CDR3: TGTGCCAGCAGTGCCACCGGGACAGACATCAAAAACATTCAGTACTTC.

This chain links TRBV7-8 with TRBJ1-2, with D possibly matching TRBD1 (6 bases). V shed 5 bases and J shed 4 bases, with 23 bases lying between them. The CDR3 totals 17 residues. The germline CDR1 and CDR2 sequences are SGHVS and FQNEAQ. In DNA, the CDR3 is TGTGCCAGCAGCCCCCGGAGAGTAGGGGGGGCGAGCTATGGCTACACCTTC. It codes for CASSPRRVGGASYGYTF.

This clone has a single count. The V call is TRBV28, the J call TRBJ2-7, with D hard to call. There are 12 residues in the CDR3. V was trimmed by 7 bases and J by 2 bases, leaving 9 bases between them. The germline V gene encodes CDR1 MDHEN and CDR2 SYDVKM. CDR3 sequence reads: CASTAKPYEQYF. The CDR3 DNA reads TGTGCCAGCACTGCTAAGCCCTACGAGCAGTACTTC.

This rearrangement joins TRBV19 to TRBJ1-1, with a weak D call TRBD1 (6 bases). Germline assignment: CDR1 LNHDA and CDR2 SQIVND (reference sequence). This CDR3 is 15 amino acids long. The CDR3 bases are TGTGCACTCCGGGACACTCAAATCCTGAACACTGAAGCTTTCTTT. Its protein product is CALRDTQILNTEAFF.

In this sample, this clone turned up a few times. This chain joins TRBV18 and TRBJ1-3; 7 bases map to TRBD1. CDR1 KGHSH and CDR2 LQKENI come from the germline V gene. V was pared by 2 bases and J by 1 base, with 5 bases of the junction left unmatched. The CDR3 is 16 amino acids. The CDR3 coding sequence is TGTGCCAGCTCACCAACTGACAGGGTTTCTGGAAACACCATATATTTT. It yields the protein CASSPTDRVSGNTIYF.

This clone was observed once. The gene calls are TRBV24-1 and TRBJ2-3; TRBD1 agrees at 8 bases. Germline-derived CDR1 and CDR2 are KGHDR and SFDVKD. The CDR3 totals 14 residues. Trimming cost V 8 bases and J 3 bases; bases outside gene matches: 6. The CDR3 nucleotides are TGTGCCACCACCTCCCGACAGGGGACAGATACGCAGTATTTT. This gives the protein CATTSRQGTDTQYF.

This sequence joins TRBV20-1 and TRBJ1-1, with D tentatively TRBD1 (5 bases). There are 12 residues in the CDR3. In germline, CDR1 is DFQATT, CDR2 SNEGSKA (reference sequence). V was clipped by 3 bases and J by 5 bases, with 10 bases between them. This CDR3 is CSASSGKTEAFF. CDR3 bases: TGCAGTGCTAGTTCAGGGAAAACTGAAGCTTTCTTT.